Following are 23 T cell receptor beta chains from one sample sequenced in a study of cytomegalovirus exposure and HLA in healthy donors. With 60 Vbeta and 13 Jbeta primers, the PCR was carried out. Profiling relied on immunoSEQ multiplex PCR, and the TCRdb table lists in-frame clones only, not all of them. Here the sample table reports about 110,000 clones. The sequencing sample was made of PBMCs. Every receptor here comes from a man in his forties in good health and CMV-seropositive.

The chain has TRBV2 and TRBJ2-4, with a possible D match to TRBD1 (6 bases). The germline V gene has CDR1 SNHLY and CDR2 FYNNEI. Between the trimmed V and J ends, which lost 9 bases and 5 bases, there was a span of 8 bases. This CDR3 spans 11 amino acids. As DNA, the CDR3 is TGTGCCAGTGGACAGCAAAACATTCAGTACTTC. Its translation: CASGQQNIQYF.

The chain combines TRBV11-3 with TRBJ2-3, with TRBD1 identical over 7 bases. This CDR3 comprises 14 residues. With 5 bases clipped from V and 1 base from J, the junction kept 3 bases outside the gene matches. Germline V CDR1 and CDR2: SGHNT, YENEEA. CDR3 DNA sequence: TGTGCCAGCAGCCCAGGACAGGGCACAGATACGCAGTATTTT. Translating gives CASSPGQGTDTQYF.

V gene TRBV19 combines with J gene TRBJ2-1; possibly TRBD2 for D (6 bases). V lost 7 bases, J lost 9 bases, and 13 bases lay in between. The germline CDR1 and CDR2 sequences are LNHDA and SQIVND (reference sequence). The CDR3 has 12 residues. The CDR3 DNA reads as TGTGCCAGTACCGGTTATAGCGGTGAGCAGTTCTTC. This gives the protein CASTGYSGEQFF.

The chain uses TRBV7-9 and TRBJ2-3, with D tentatively TRBD2 (5 bases). The V gene lost 5 bases and the J gene lost 8 bases, with 20 bases spanning the gap. The germline CDR1 and CDR2 sequences are SEHNR and FQNEAQ (reference sequence). CDR3 length: 15 residues. The DNA of the CDR3 is TGTGCCAGCAGCCGAATTGGCGGAGGCAGGACTACGCAGTATTTT. Residues: CASSRIGGGRTTQYF.

V and J are TRBV27 and TRBJ2-7, with D perhaps TRBD2 (7 bases). Germline CDR1 and CDR2: MNHEY and SMNVEV (reference sequence). V was clipped by 5 bases and J by 0 bases, with 11 bases between them. The CDR3 runs 14 residues. The CDR3 spells CASSRGGISYEQYF. DNA for the CDR3: TGTGCCAGCAGTAGGGGGGGGATCTCCTACGAGCAGTACTTC.

The chain couples TRBV29-1 to TRBJ1-5; maybe TRBD1 (5 bases). V was cut by 4 bases and J by 4 bases, with 8 bases left in between. CDR1 and CDR2 (germline): SQVTM, ANQGSEA. The CDR3 runs 12 residues. CDR3 protein: CSVGQSNQPQHF. The DNA for the CDR3 is TGCAGCGTTGGACAGAGTAATCAGCCCCAGCATTTT.

The V and J genes are TRBV30 and TRBJ2-1; D unresolved. This CDR3 comprises 11 residues. From germline, CDR1 is GTSNPN and CDR2 SVGIG (reference sequence). V was cut by 2 bases and J by 10 bases, with 9 bases left in between. In DNA, the CDR3 is TGTGCCTGGAGTTCCCCCCTAGAGCAGTTCTTC. The encoded protein is CAWSSPLEQFF. The entire variable domain, with the rest obtained from reference TRBV30 and TRBJ2-1, is as follows: SQTIHQWPATLVQPVGSPLSLECTVEGTSNPNLYWYRQAAGRGLQLLFYSVGIGQISSEVPQNLSASRPQDRQFILSSKKLLLSDSGFYLCAWSSPLEQFFGPGTRLTVL.

V gene TRBV27 combines with J gene TRBJ1-6; D remains ambiguous. Germline V gene data show CDR1 as MNHEY and CDR2 as SMNVEV (reference sequence). Trimming pared 9 bases from V and 0 bases from J, leaving 15 bases between. The CDR3 covers 16 residues. CDR3 in DNA: TGTGCCAGTATGAGGGATGCGAGCTCCTATAATTCACCCCTCCACTTT. Its protein product is CASMRDASSYNSPLHF.

The gene calls are TRBV9 and TRBJ1-1; 8 bases align to TRBD1. Unmatched junction bases numbered 7, after V lost 5 bases and J lost 4 bases. The germline gives CDR1 SGDLS, CDR2 YYNGEE. This CDR3 is 14 amino acids long. The CDR3 DNA is TGTGCCAGCAGTGGCAGGGGGCTTGGCACTGAAGCTTTCTTT. This gives the protein CASSGRGLGTEAFF. Full variable domain (rest looked up from reference TRBV9 and TRBJ1-1): DSGVTQTPKHLITATGQRVTLRCSPRSGDLSVYWYQQSLDQGLQFLIQYYNGEERAKGNILERFSAQQFPDLHSELNLSSLELGDSALYFCASSGRGLGTEAFFGQGTRLTVV.

The V and J genes are TRBV5-1 and TRBJ2-7; 7 nucleotides line up with TRBD2. This CDR3 has 14 residues. Germline CDR1 is SGHRS and CDR2 is YFSETQ. Trimming took 4 bases from V and 11 from J; bases not matched to a gene: 15. In DNA, the CDR3 is TGCGCCAGCAGCCCGGGGGGTGGGCAAACGGACGAGTACTTC. Translated, it gives CASSPGGGQTDEYF. Drawing the rest from reference TRBV5-1 and TRBJ2-7, the complete variable domain is KAGVTQTPRYLIKTRGQQVTLSCSPISGHRSVSWYQQTPGQGLQFLFEYFSETQRNKGNFPGRFSGRQFSNSRSEMNVSTLELGDSALYLCASSPGGGQTDEYFGPGTRLTVT.

The chain combines TRBV6-1 with TRBJ2-2; no definite D call. Germline V gene lookup returns CDR1 MNHNS and CDR2 SASEGT. This CDR3 has 13 amino acids. The V end lost 2 bases, the J end lost 4 bases, and 5 bases lay between the germline ends. The chain's CDR3 is CASSESGTGELFF. The CDR3 DNA is TGTGCCAGCAGTGAATCGGGCACCGGGGAGCTGTTTTTT.

V and J are TRBV7-9 and TRBJ1-1, with TRBD1 matching over 8 bases. The ends lost 8 bases at V and 1 base at J; junction bases unmatched: 3. Germline loops: CDR1 SEHNR, CDR2 FQNEAQ (reference sequence). CDR3 length: 13 amino acids. CDR3 DNA: TGTGCCAGCGAGGGACAGGCGAACACTGAAGCTTTCTTT. It translates to CASEGQANTEAFF.

This chain links TRBV5-1 with TRBJ2-2, with D possibly TRBD1 on 6 matching bases. The length of the CDR3 is 14 residues. With 5 bases removed from V and 3 bases from J, the gap between germline ends came to 11 bases. In germline, CDR1 is SGHRS, CDR2 YFSETQ. Here the CDR3 reads CASSRQAYTGELFF. CDR3 DNA: TGCGCCAGCAGTCGACAGGCGTACACCGGGGAGCTGTTTTTT. The variable domain in full, completed from reference TRBV5-1 and TRBJ2-2, reads KAGVTQTPRYLIKTRGQQVTLSCSPISGHRSVSWYQQTPGQGLQFLFEYFSETQRNKGNFPGRFSGRQFSNSRSEMNVSTLELGDSALYLCASSRQAYTGELFFGEGSRLTVL.

As for this clone: The junction shows a germline mismatch at one end, possibly a read error. The rearrangement links TRBV11-2 to TRBJ2-3; D not resolved. Germline V CDR1 and CDR2: SGHAT, FQNNGV. CDR3 size: 12 residues. CDR3 loop: CASSRLTETQYF. As DNA, the CDR3 is TGTGCCAGCAGCCGTCTAACAGAGACGCAGTATTTT.

CDR3 sequence: CASSPSRLAGTLLGTGELFF. CDR3 in DNA: TGTGCCAGCAGCCCGAGCCGACTAGCGGGAACGCTCCTTGGCACCGGGGAGCTGTTTTTT. This chain joins TRBV7-3 and TRBJ2-2; TRBD2 matches at 11 bases. CDR3 size: 20 residues. Germline CDR1 SGHTA, CDR2 FQGTGA. The junction had 18 bases not matched to a gene; V was cut back by 5 bases and J by 4 bases.

This chain links TRBV29-1 with TRBJ2-7; TRBD2 might be the D (6 bases). The CDR3 spans 13 residues. Trimming left V 2 bases short and J 3 bases short, with 11 bases between. Germline loops: CDR1 SQVTM, CDR2 ANQGSEA. CDR3 DNA: TGCAGCGTTGAAACCGGGACTGACTACGAGCAGTACTTC. Translated, it gives CSVETGTDYEQYF.

The chain has TRBV9 and TRBJ2-7, with D possibly TRBD1 on 6 matching bases. CDR1 SGDLS and CDR2 YYNGEE come from the germline V gene. The CDR3 contains 14 residues. Trimming cost V 4 bases and J 6 bases, with 17 bases left between them. CDR3 region: CASSHLGTTPEQYF. The CDR3 DNA reads as TGTGCCAGCAGCCACCTCGGGACAACCCCCGAGCAGTACTTC.

The chain employs TRBV5-4 and TRBJ2-3; 8 positions match TRBD1. CDR1 and CDR2 (germline): SGHNT, YYREEE (reference sequence). After removal of 6 bases from V and 2 bases from J, the junction contained 8 bases not matched to a gene. The CDR3 is 15 residues long. The CDR3 nucleotides read TGTGCCAGCAACGACAGGGGATTTTCCACAGATACGCAGTATTTT. It encodes CASNDRGFSTDTQYF.

The CDR3 DNA is TGTGCCAGCAGTCCGACAGGGGAAAGTTCACCCCTCCACTTT. It is translated as CASSPTGESSPLHF. J is TRBJ1-6 and V is TRBV28; 8 nucleotides line up with TRBD1. The V gene's germline CDR1 is MDHEN and CDR2 SYDVKM. Unmatched junction bases numbered 6, after V lost 5 bases and J lost 9 bases. There are 14 residues in the CDR3.

This chain connects TRBV5-1 to TRBJ2-7, with 9 positions matching TRBD2. From germline, CDR1 is SGHRS and CDR2 YFSETQ. Trimming removed 4 bases from V and 3 bases from J; junction bases left unmatched: 11. CDR3 length: 16 amino acids. CDR3 bases: TGCGCCAGCAGCCCGGGGCTAGCGGGACCCCTCTACGAGCAGTACTTC. It translates to CASSPGLAGPLYEQYF.

The gene calls are TRBV5-1 and TRBJ2-3; D remains ambiguous. V was trimmed by 2 bases and J by 3 bases, leaving 10 bases between them. The CDR3 loop spans 14 amino acids. CDR1 is SGHRS, CDR2 YFSETQ, per germline. The CDR3 DNA follows: TGCGCCAGCAGCTTAACTAAAGAGACAGATACGCAGTATTTT. Protein sequence: CASSLTKETDTQYF.

The chain is built from TRBV5-1 and TRBJ1-2, with D perhaps TRBD1 (6 bases). Trimming took 4 bases from V and 9 from J, leaving 16 bases between them. CDR3 length equals 13 residues. Germline assignment: CDR1 SGHRS and CDR2 YFSETQ. CDR3 protein: CASSVAGERRYTF. The CDR3 DNA is TGCGCCAGCAGCGTAGCAGGGGAGAGGCGCTACACCTTC.

The rearrangement links TRBV7-2 to TRBJ2-3; TRBD2 is a possible D gene (5 bases). The CDR3 is 11 residues long. V lost 5 bases and J 6 bases, leaving 6 bases between the germline ends. CDR1 SGHTA and CDR2 FQGNSA come from the germline V gene. For the CDR3, the DNA is TGTGCCAGCAGCCGCGGGGATACGCAGTATTTT. This encodes CASSRGDTQYF.